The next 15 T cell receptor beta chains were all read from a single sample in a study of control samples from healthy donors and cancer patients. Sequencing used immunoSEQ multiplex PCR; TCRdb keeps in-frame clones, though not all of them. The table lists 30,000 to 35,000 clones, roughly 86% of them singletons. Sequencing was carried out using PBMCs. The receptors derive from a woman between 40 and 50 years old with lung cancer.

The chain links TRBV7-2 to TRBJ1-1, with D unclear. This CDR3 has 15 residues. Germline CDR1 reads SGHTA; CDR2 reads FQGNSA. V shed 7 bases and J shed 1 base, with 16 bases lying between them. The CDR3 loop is CASNPRGGENTEAFF. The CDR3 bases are TGTGCCAGCAATCCCCGGGGAGGAGAGAACACTGAAGCTTTCTTT.

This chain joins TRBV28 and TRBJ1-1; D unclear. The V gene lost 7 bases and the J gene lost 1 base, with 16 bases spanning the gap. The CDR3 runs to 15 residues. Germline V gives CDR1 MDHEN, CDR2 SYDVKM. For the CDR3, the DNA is TGTGCCAGCATTGTTCACGGACTGCCGAACACTGAAGCTTTCTTT. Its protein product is CASIVHGLPNTEAFF.

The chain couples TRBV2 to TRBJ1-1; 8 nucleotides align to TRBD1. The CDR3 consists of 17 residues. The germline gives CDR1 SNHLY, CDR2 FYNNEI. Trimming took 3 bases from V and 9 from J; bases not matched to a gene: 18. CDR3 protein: CASSDLDRDSWGNQAFF. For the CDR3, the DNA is TGTGCCAGCAGTGACTTGGACAGGGACAGTTGGGGCAACCAAGCTTTCTTT.

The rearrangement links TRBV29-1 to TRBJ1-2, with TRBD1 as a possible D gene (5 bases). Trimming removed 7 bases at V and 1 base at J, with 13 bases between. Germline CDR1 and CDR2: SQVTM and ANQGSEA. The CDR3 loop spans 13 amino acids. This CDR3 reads CSALRGDNYGYTF. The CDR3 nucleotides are TGCAGCGCCCTACGGGGGGATAACTATGGCTACACCTTC.

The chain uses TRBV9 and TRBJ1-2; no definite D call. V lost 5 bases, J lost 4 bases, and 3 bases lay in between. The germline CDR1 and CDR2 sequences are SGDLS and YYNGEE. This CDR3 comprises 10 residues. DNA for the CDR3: TGTGCCAGCAGGGGCTATGGCTACACCTTC. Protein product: CASRGYGYTF.

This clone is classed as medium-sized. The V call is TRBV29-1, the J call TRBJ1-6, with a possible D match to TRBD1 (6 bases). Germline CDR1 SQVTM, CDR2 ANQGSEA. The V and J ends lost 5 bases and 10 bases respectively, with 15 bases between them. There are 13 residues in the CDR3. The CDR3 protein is CSVQQGLRSPLHF. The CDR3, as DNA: TGCAGCGTTCAACAGGGACTACGGTCACCCCTCCACTTT.

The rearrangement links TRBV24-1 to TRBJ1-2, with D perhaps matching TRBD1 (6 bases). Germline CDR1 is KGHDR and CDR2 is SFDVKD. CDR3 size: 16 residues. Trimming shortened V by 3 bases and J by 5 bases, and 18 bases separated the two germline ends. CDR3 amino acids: CATSDQGREGFYGYTF. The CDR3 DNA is TGTGCCACCAGTGATCAGGGGCGCGAAGGGTTTTATGGCTACACCTTC.

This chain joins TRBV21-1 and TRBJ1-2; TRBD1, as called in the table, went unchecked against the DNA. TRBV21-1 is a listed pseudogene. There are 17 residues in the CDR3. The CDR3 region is CASSTPRDGGGGNGYTF. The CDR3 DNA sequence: TGTGCCAGCAGCACCCCGCGGGACGGAGGGGGCGGCAATGGCTACACCTTC.

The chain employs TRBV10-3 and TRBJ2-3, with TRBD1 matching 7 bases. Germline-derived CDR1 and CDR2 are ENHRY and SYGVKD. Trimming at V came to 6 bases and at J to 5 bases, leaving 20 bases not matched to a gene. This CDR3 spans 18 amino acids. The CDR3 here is CAISPSETGILVEDTQYF. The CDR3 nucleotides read TGTGCCATCAGCCCCTCCGAGACAGGGATCTTGGTAGAAGATACGCAGTATTTT.

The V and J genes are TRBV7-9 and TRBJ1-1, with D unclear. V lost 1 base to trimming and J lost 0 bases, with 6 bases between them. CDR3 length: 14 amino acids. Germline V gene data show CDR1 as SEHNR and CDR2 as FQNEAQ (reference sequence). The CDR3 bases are TGTGCCAGCAGCTTAGTGACGGTGAACACTGAAGCTTTCTTT. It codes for CASSLVTVNTEAFF. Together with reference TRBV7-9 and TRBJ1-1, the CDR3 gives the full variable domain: DTGVSQNPRHKITKRGQNVTFRCDPISEHNRLYWYRQTLGQGPEFLTYFQNEAQLEKSRLLSDRFSAERPKGSFSTLEIQRTEQGDSAMYLCASSLVTVNTEAFFGQGTRLTVV.

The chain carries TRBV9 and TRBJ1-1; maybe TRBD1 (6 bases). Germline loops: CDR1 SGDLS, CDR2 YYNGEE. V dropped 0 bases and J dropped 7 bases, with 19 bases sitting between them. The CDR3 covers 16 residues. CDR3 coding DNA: TGTGCCAGCAGCGTAGCTCCGGGGGCGGGAGTGGGTGAAGCTTTCTTT. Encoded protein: CASSVAPGAGVGEAFF.

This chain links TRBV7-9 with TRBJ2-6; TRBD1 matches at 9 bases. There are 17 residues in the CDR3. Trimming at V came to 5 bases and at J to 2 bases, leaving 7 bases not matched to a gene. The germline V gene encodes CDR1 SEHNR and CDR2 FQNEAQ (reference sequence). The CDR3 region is CASSMGQGLPGANVLTF. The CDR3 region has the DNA TGTGCCAGCAGCATGGGACAGGGACTGCCTGGGGCCAACGTCCTGACTTTC. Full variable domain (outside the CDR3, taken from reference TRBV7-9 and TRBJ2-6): DTGVSQNPRHKITKRGQNVTFRCDPISEHNRLYWYRQTLGQGPEFLTYFQNEAQLEKSRLLSDRFSAERPKGSFSTLEIQRTEQGDSAMYLCASSMGQGLPGANVLTFGAGSRLTVL.

In nucleotides, the CDR3 is TGCGCCAGCAGCGACACAGGTTTCTCTGGAAACACCATATATTTT. Translation gives CASSDTGFSGNTIYF. This chain uses TRBV5-1 with TRBJ1-3; possibly TRBD1 for D (5 bases). Germline V gene lookup returns CDR1 SGHRS and CDR2 YFSETQ. Trimming cost V 4 bases and J 0 bases, with 11 bases left between them. CDR3 length equals 15 residues.

The CDR3 bases are TGCAGTGGGCAGCAGGGCACTGAAGCTTTCTTT. Protein sequence: CSGQQGTEAFF. This sequence joins TRBV20-1 and TRBJ1-1; a weak D match, TRBD1 (5 bases). Germline V gene data show CDR1 as DFQATT and CDR2 as SNEGSKA (reference sequence). This CDR3 has 11 amino acids. V was clipped by 7 bases and J by 4 bases, with 10 bases between them.

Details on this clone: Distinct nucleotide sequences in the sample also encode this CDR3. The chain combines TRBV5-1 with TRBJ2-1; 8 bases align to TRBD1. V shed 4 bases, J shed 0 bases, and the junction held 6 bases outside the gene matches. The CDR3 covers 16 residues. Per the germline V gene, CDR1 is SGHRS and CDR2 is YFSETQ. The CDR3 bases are TGCGCCAGCAGCCTGGGGACAGGAAGCTCCTACAATGAGCAGTTCTTC. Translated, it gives CASSLGTGSSYNEQFF.